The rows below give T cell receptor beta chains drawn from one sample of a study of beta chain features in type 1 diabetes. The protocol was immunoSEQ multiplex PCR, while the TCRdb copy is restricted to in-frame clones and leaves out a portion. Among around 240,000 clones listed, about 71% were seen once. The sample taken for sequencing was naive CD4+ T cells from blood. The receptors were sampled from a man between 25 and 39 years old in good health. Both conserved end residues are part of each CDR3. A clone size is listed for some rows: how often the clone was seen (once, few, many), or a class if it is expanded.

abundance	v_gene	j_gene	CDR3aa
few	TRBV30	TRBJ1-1	CAWSEQGNTEAFF
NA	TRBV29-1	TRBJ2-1	CSVVGHRAYNEQFF
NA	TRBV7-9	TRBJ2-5	CASSPAEGGPLRQETQYF
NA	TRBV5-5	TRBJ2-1	CASSLGQENRNEQFF
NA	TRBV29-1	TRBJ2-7	CSVEGQGPFEQYF
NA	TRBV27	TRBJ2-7	CASSQRKGSYEQYF
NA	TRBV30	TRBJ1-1	CAWSFRDPGTEAFF
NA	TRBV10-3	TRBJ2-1	CAIRELAGPYNEQFF
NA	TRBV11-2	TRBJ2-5	CASSLGKTQGTQYF
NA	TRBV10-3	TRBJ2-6	CAISESGSGRTFGANVLTF
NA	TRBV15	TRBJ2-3	CATSREPSGALSTDTQYF
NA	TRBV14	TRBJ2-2	CASSQRQRNTGELFF
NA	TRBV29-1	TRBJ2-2	CSAERETNTGELFF
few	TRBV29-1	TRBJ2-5	CSVQSLADTPQYF
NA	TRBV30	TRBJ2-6	CAWSGATGPAGANVLTF
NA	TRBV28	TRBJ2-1	CATKGQVNEQFF
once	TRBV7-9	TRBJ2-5	CASSWTSGQETQYF
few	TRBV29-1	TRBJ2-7	CSVRGLSSYEQYF
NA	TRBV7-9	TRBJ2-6	CASSPRATTSSVGANVLTF
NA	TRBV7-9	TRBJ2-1	CASSGDRNVYNEQFF
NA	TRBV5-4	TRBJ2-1	CASSTSDRPYNEQFF
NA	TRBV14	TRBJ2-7	CASSHGPPGHLYEQYF
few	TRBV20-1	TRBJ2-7	CSLGAYEQYF
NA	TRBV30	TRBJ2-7	CAWSLEGEQYF
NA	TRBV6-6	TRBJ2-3	CATTFGLGRTQYF
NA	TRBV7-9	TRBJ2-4	CASRGRENIQYF
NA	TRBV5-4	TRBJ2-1	CASSLMAGNEQFF
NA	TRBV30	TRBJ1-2	CAWSVTSGGYTF
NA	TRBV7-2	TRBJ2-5	CASSPSGSGTGSHF
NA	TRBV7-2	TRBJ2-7	CASSASGHAYEQYF
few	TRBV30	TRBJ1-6	CAWSEGHVNSPLHF
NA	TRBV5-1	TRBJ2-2	CASSWDGDTGELFF
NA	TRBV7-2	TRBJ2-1	CASTYRLASSYNEQFF
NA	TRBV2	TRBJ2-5	CASSLTGGAETQYF
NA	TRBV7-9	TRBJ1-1	CASSRGASNTEAFF
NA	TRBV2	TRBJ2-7	CASSAMTGGTYEQYF
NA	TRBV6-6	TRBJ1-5	CASSRQGGSNQPQHF
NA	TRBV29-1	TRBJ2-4	CSLTYRDIQYF
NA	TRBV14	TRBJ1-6	CASSQLLNSPLHF
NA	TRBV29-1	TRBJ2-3	CSVVDRKSTDTQYF
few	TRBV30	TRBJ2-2	CAWSERTNTGELFF
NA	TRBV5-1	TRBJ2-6	CASSNLRGLSGANVLTF
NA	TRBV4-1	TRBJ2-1	CASSPPQSPYNEQFF
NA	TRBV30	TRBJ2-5	CAWSARQGETQYF
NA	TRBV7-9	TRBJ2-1	CASSLVGDEQFF
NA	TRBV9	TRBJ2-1	CASSQSGSSYNEQFF
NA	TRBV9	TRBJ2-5	CASSVGGDPQETQYF
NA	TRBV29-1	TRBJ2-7	CSVDISGTNYEQYF
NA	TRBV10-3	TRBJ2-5	CAISGLAGGETQYF
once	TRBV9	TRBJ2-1	CASSVDSGNYNEQFF